This paragraph reports one T cell receptor beta chain. The data stem from a study of circulating and synovial CD4+ cells in juvenile arthritis. Assay used: immunoSEQ multiplex PCR; TCRdb lists only in-frame clones, some missing. The table records more than 30,000 clones, roughly 95% of them present only once. Looked up from germline, CDR1 is LNHDA and CDR2 is SQIVND (reference sequence). This CDR3 spans 14 amino acids. With V trimmed by 4 bases and J by 3 bases, 4 bases remained unmatched. Sequencing was performed on CD4+ T cells from blood. The TCR originated in a human donor with juvenile idiopathic arthritis. The V gene is TRBV19, the J gene TRBJ2-7; TRBD2 agrees at 9 bases. CDR3 protein: CASSTWTSDYEQYF. The CDR3 bases are TGTGCCAGTAGTACCTGGACTAGCGACTACGAGCAGTACTTC.